This TCR beta chain comes out of a study of beta chain features in type 1 diabetes. Across the whole study: Investigators examined under 140 million sorted cells across all samples.

Expressed TCRB transcripts were sequenced because the entire RNA isolate underwent reverse transcription. Produced via immunoSEQ multiplex PCR; TCRdb's table is partial and in-frame only. The data contain roughly 310,000 clones, approximately 11% of them singletons. CDR3 size: 14 residues. Germline V gene data show CDR1 as SGHTA and CDR2 as FQGNSA. The V gene lost 5 bases and the J gene lost 4 bases, with 11 bases spanning the gap. This clone was recorded a few times. V is TRBV7-2 and J is TRBJ2-2; a possible D gene is TRBD1 (5 bases). The specimen was naive CD4+ T cells from blood. This sequence originates from a woman under 40 in good health. Here the CDR3 DNA reads TGTGCCAGCAGCAAGTTTCAGGGCACCGGGGAGCTGTTTTTT. It encodes CASSKFQGTGELFF.